The next 24 T cell receptor beta chains were all read from a single sample in a study of blood T cell repertoires in COVID-19. The assay was immunoSEQ multiplex PCR, and TCRdb's table has in-frame clones only and misses some. The sample yields 200,000 to 300,000 clones, almost 85% seen once. The sequenced material came from peripheral blood. These receptors came from a man in his fifties or sixties with acute or convalescent COVID-19.

CDR3 loop: CASSPLSRDYGYTF. CDR3 DNA sequence: TGTGCCAGCTCACCTCTTTCGCGGGACTATGGCTACACCTTC. V and J are TRBV18 and TRBJ1-2; D gene ambiguous. The CDR3 loop spans 14 amino acids. V was cut by 3 bases and J by 3 bases, with 11 bases left in between. CDR1 KGHSH and CDR2 LQKENI come from the germline V gene.

The rearrangement uses TRBV5-4 and TRBJ2-1; 7 bases agree with TRBD2. The CDR3 has 17 residues. Unmatched junction bases numbered 13, after V lost 2 bases and J lost 5 bases. Looked up from germline, CDR1 is SGHNT and CDR2 is YYREEE (reference sequence). CDR3: CASSFDNYRAGDNEQFF. The CDR3 DNA follows: TGTGCCAGCAGCTTTGACAATTATAGGGCGGGGGACAATGAGCAGTTCTTC.

V gene TRBV9 combines with J gene TRBJ2-1; 9 bases are a match to TRBD2. Germline loops: CDR1 SGDLS, CDR2 YYNGEE. Germline trimming cut 4 bases from V and 7 bases from J; bases unmatched to any gene: 9. The CDR3 length is 15 residues. The CDR3 region is CASSPRLAGPNEQFF. The CDR3 DNA sequence: TGTGCCAGCAGCCCCCGGCTAGCGGGACCGAATGAGCAGTTCTTC.

The V gene is TRBV5-1, the J gene TRBJ2-3; 13 bases are a match to TRBD2. Per the germline V gene, CDR1 is SGHRS and CDR2 is YFSETQ. Trimming at V came to 3 bases and at J to 3 bases, leaving 7 bases not matched to a gene. The CDR3 runs 17 residues. The CDR3 protein is CASSSTTTSGGTDTQYF. The CDR3 region has the DNA TGCGCCAGCAGCTCAACGACGACTAGCGGGGGGACAGATACGCAGTATTTT.

The chain couples TRBV9 to TRBJ2-7, with D possibly being TRBD2 (5 bases). Germline CDR1 and CDR2: SGDLS and YYNGEE. The V and J ends lost 2 bases and 3 bases respectively, with 15 bases between them. This CDR3 region has 15 residues. CDR3 protein: CASSVSLAGDYEQYF. The DNA for the CDR3 is TGTGCCAGCAGCGTCTCCCTAGCCGGGGACTACGAGCAGTACTTC.

The V call is TRBV3-1 (or the pseudogene TRBV3-2), the J call TRBJ2-3; D may be TRBD1 (6 bases). V was pared by 3 bases and J by 1 base, with 8 bases between. Germline lookup yields CDR1 LGHDT and CDR2 YNNKEL (reference sequence). This CDR3 is built from 14 residues. The CDR3 DNA follows: TGTGCCAGCAGCCATGAGGGGGGCACAGATACGCAGTATTTT. Translation gives CASSHEGGTDTQYF.

This clone was seen once. The V gene is TRBV7-9, the J gene TRBJ2-7; 8 nucleotides line up with TRBD2. With V trimmed by 4 bases and J by 3 bases, 8 bases remained unmatched. CDR3 length: 15 amino acids. Germline V gene sequence: CDR1 SEHNR, CDR2 FQNEAQ (reference sequence). Here the CDR3 DNA reads TGTGCCAGCAGCTCCCCGGGGGGGCCGGACTACGAGCAGTACTTC. Its protein is CASSSPGGPDYEQYF.

J is TRBJ1-2 and V is TRBV30; the D gene is possibly TRBD1 (6 bases). This CDR3 comprises 15 residues. V lost 3 bases to trimming and J lost 8 bases, with 22 bases between them. Germline loops: CDR1 GTSNPN, CDR2 SVGIG (reference sequence). For the CDR3, the DNA is TGTGCCTGGAGGGATCAGTTAAGGTCGCAGGGGGGCTACACCTTC. Translating it yields CAWRDQLRSQGGYTF.

This clone appeared once. The chain recombines TRBV5-1 with TRBJ2-7; 12 bases are a match to TRBD2. CDR1 SGHRS and CDR2 YFSETQ come from the germline V gene. Trimming took 2 bases from V and 5 from J; bases not matched to a gene: 8. CDR3 length: 16 residues. CDR3 bases: TGCGCCAGCAGCTTCCTCCTGCTAGCGGGAGGGGACGAGCAGTACTTC. This gives the protein CASSFLLLAGGDEQYF.

The gene calls are TRBV10-2 and TRBJ1-1; tentative D call: TRBD1 (6 bases). The CDR3 spans 14 residues. The germline V gene has CDR1 WSHSY and CDR2 SAAADI. The V gene lost 5 bases and the J gene lost 4 bases, with 14 bases spanning the gap. The CDR3 reads CASSQGQGITEAFF. Here the CDR3 DNA reads TGCGCCAGCAGTCAGGGGCAGGGGATCACTGAAGCTTTCTTT.

A single count supports this clone. V and J are TRBV11-2 and TRBJ1-2; D gene uncertain. CDR3 length: 13 amino acids. CDR1 is SGHAT, CDR2 FQNNGV, per germline. Trimming shortened V by 5 bases and J by 4 bases, and 11 bases separated the two germline ends. This CDR3 is CASSPTGSYGYTF. Written as DNA, the CDR3 is TGTGCCAGCAGCCCAACGGGGTCCTATGGCTACACCTTC.

The CDR3 DNA reads TGTGCCAGCAGCTCCCGGTTCGGTTCACCCCTCCACTTT. It translates to CASSSRFGSPLHF. V and J are TRBV5-6 and TRBJ1-6; D ambiguous. This CDR3 comprises 13 residues. The germline CDR1 and CDR2 sequences are SGHDT and YYEEEE. V was cut by 3 bases and J by 9 bases, with 10 bases left in between.

V gene TRBV15 combines with J gene TRBJ1-5, with a tentative D call TRBD1 (5 bases). The CDR3 is 17 amino acids. CDR1 and CDR2 from the germline V gene are LNHNV and YYDKDF (reference sequence). With 3 bases removed from V and 0 bases from J, the gap between germline ends came to 15 bases. The CDR3 loop is CATSSGALRASNQPQHF. CDR3 in DNA: TGTGCCACCAGCAGTGGAGCCCTCAGGGCTAGCAATCAGCCCCAGCATTTT.

The rearrangement joins TRBV18 to TRBJ1-1, with a tentative D call TRBD1 (6 bases). CDR3 length equals 14 residues. Germline V gives CDR1 KGHSH, CDR2 LQKENI. The V end lost 4 bases, the J end lost 3 bases, and 12 bases lay between the germline ends. The chain's CDR3 is CASSRQDEDTEAFF. In nucleotides, the CDR3 is TGTGCCAGCTCACGACAGGATGAGGACACTGAAGCTTTCTTT.

V usage is TRBV19 and J usage is TRBJ2-5; D perhaps matches TRBD2 (6 bases). The germline V and J ends were trimmed by 10 bases and 4 bases, with 10 bases remaining between them. The germline V gene has CDR1 LNHDA and CDR2 SQIVND (reference sequence). This CDR3 is 11 amino acids long. Here the CDR3 reads CAIGSGETQYF. The CDR3 DNA follows: TGTGCCATAGGTAGCGGAGAGACCCAGTACTTC. The variable domain in full, completed from reference TRBV19 and TRBJ2-5, reads DGGITQSPKYLFRKEGQNVTLSCEQNLNHDAMYWYRQDPGQGLRLIYYSQIVNDFQKGDIAEGYSVSREKKESFPLTVTSAQKNPTAFYLCAIGSGETQYFGPGTRLLVL.

This clone was detected a few times. The V and J genes are TRBV6-2 or TRBV6-3 and TRBJ2-1; 8 nucleotides line up with TRBD2. The germline CDR1 and CDR2 sequences are MNHEY and SVGEGT. The CDR3 contains 16 residues. The J segment lost 4 bases and the V segment lost 5 bases, leaving 10 bases of the junction unmatched. CDR3: CASSARGGIGYNEQFF. The CDR3 bases are TGTGCCAGCAGTGCCCGGGGGGGAATAGGGTACAATGAGCAGTTCTTC.

V usage is TRBV7-9 and J usage is TRBJ1-4; D uncertain. V shed 5 bases and J shed 7 bases, with 17 bases lying between them. The CDR3 is 15 amino acids. CDR1 is SEHNR, CDR2 FQNEAQ, per germline (reference sequence). The CDR3 protein is CASSTIQRRVEKLFF. The CDR3 DNA follows: TGTGCCAGCAGCACGATCCAGAGGAGGGTTGAAAAACTGTTTTTT.

The CDR3 bases are TGTGCCAGCAGCCCCCGGGACAACTTTACTAGGGGCTACACCTTC. Translating gives CASSPRDNFTRGYTF. The chain recombines TRBV7-9 with TRBJ1-2, with D perhaps TRBD1 (6 bases). V was pared by 5 bases and J by 8 bases, with 21 bases between. From germline, CDR1 is SEHNR and CDR2 FQNEAQ (reference sequence). This CDR3 region has 15 residues.

V and J are TRBV5-1 and TRBJ2-3; 12 nucleotides match TRBD2. V dropped 6 bases and J dropped 3; count of bases not matched to a gene: 2. CDR3 size: 14 residues. CDR1 is SGHRS and CDR2 is YFSETQ in the germline V gene. The CDR3 here is CASKTSGRTDTQYF. The DNA of the CDR3 is TGCGCCAGCAAAACTAGCGGGAGGACAGATACGCAGTATTTT.

The chain carries TRBV14 and TRBJ1-1; TRBD1 matches 12 bases. This CDR3 is 19 amino acids long. V dropped 0 bases and J dropped 3; count of bases not matched to a gene: 11. Germline V gene sequence: CDR1 SGHDN, CDR2 FVKESK. The chain's CDR3 is CASSQDVAGTGGWYTEAFF. In nucleotides, the CDR3 is TGTGCCAGCAGCCAAGATGTCGCCGGGACAGGGGGCTGGTACACTGAAGCTTTCTTT.

The chain has TRBV28 and TRBJ1-3; D is perhaps TRBD1 (6 bases). V was clipped by 5 bases and J by 2 bases, with 13 bases between them. CDR3 size: 15 residues. Germline V gene sequence: CDR1 MDHEN, CDR2 SYDVKM. The CDR3: CASSPTGTPGNTIYF. The CDR3 DNA follows: TGTGCCAGCAGTCCCACAGGGACCCCTGGAAACACCATATATTTT.

The V call is TRBV10-3, the J call TRBJ2-3; D remains unclear. The CDR3 contains 14 residues. Germline values: CDR1 ENHRY, CDR2 SYGVKD. V shed 3 bases and J shed 6 bases, with 13 bases lying between them. The CDR3 coding sequence is TGTGCCATCAGTGATCCGGATGCGGTTGATACGCAGTATTTT. Its protein product is CAISDPDAVDTQYF.

The chain recombines TRBV7-9 with TRBJ1-3; TRBD1 aligns across 10 bases. Germline V gives CDR1 SEHNR, CDR2 FQNEAQ (reference sequence). The V and J ends lost 3 bases and 2 bases, in that order; junction bases with no gene match: 4. The CDR3 covers 16 residues. CDR3 sequence: CASSFRDRGAGNTIYF. CDR3 DNA: TGTGCCAGCAGCTTCCGGGACAGGGGAGCTGGAAACACCATATATTTT.

This chain links TRBV5-1 with TRBJ2-1; no reliable D call. The V gene's germline CDR1 is SGHRS and CDR2 YFSETQ. The CDR3 is 14 amino acids. Trimming shortened V by 4 bases and J by 0 bases, and 8 bases separated the two germline ends. The CDR3 DNA sequence: TGCGCCAGCAGCCCTACCTACTCCTACAATGAGCAGTTCTTC. Translation gives CASSPTYSYNEQFF. Full variable domain (remainder filled in from reference TRBV5-1 and TRBJ2-1): KAGVTQTPRYLIKTRGQQVTLSCSPISGHRSVSWYQQTPGQGLQFLFEYFSETQRNKGNFPGRFSGRQFSNSRSEMNVSTLELGDSALYLCASSPTYSYNEQFFGPGTRLTVL.